This is a list of T cell receptor beta chains from one sample in a study of T cells after posttransplantation cyclophosphamide. Some clones are missing from TCRdb's copy, which holds only in-frame ones; the method was immunoSEQ multiplex PCR. Sampling found about 40,000 clones, none seen once. The sample taken for sequencing was PBMCs. These receptors came from a man aged 25-45 years in good health and a related stem cell transplant donor. Both conserved end residues are trimmed from each CDR3.

>TRBV6-5|TRBJ2-2
ASNSGPGELF
>TRBV19|TRBJ1-5
ASSIYTGTGQPQH
>TRBV9|TRBJ1-3
ASSVGPGVGNTIY
>TRBV5-1|TRBJ1-5
ASSSGQGGNQPQH
>TRBV6-5|TRBJ1-5
ASSRDRANNQPQH
>TRBV28|TRBJ2-7
ASQEQYEQY
>TRBV6-5|TRBJ2-3
ASSYGQGSDTQY
>TRBV4-3|TRBJ1-2
ASSQDRQFSGYT
>TRBV6-5|TRBJ2-7
ASRGQGAEQY
>TRBV6-2/TRBV6-3|TRBJ1-1
ASTRGRGGYTEAF
>TRBV5-1|TRBJ2-5
ASSLIGSGGWQTQY
>TRBV27|TRBJ2-2
ASSLFTPGQGNTGELF
>TRBV29-1|TRBJ2-1
SVSVRGSYNEQF
>TRBV7-8|TRBJ1-3
ASSTGRGNTIY
>TRBV29-1|TRBJ1-1
SVEGANTEAF
>TRBV5-6|TRBJ1-6
ASSSGLLNSPLH